This record concerns one T cell receptor (beta chain) sequence. This record comes from a study of Graves' ophthalmopathy and Graves' hyperthyroidism. Amplification of TCR beta CDR3 regions used RNA transcripts. The workflow started with a first-round RT-PCR run with HTBI primers and then moved on to a second-round multiplex PCR. TCRdb reprocessed the multiplex PCR reads via MiXCR and lists one record per CDR3 protein. The sample lists over 500,000 distinct CDR3 sequences, 22% occurring once. Germline CDR1 is SGHRS and CDR2 is YFSETQ. This CDR3 contains 16 residues. The trim removed 2 bases at V and 1 base at J, leaving 5 bases unmatched.

This TCR derives from a woman under 30 with stable Graves' hyperthyroidism. Some clones in this sample may be carry-over from other donors' samples. The sequencing sample was made of peripheral blood. This chain joins TRBV5-1 and TRBJ2-4, with 8 bases identical to TRBD1. In nucleotides, the CDR3 is TGCGCCAGCAGCTTTAGACAGGGGAACGCCAAAAACATTCAGTACTTC. The encoded protein is CASSFRQGNAKNIQYF.